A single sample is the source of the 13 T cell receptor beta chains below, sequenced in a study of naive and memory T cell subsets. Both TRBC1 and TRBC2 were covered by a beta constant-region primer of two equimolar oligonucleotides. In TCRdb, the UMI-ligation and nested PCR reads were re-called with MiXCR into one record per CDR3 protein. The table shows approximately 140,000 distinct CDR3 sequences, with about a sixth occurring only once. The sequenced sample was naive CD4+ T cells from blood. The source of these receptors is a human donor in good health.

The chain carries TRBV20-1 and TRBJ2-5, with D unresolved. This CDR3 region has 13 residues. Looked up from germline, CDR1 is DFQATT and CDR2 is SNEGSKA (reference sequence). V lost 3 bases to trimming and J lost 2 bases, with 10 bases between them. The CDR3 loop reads CSASGSAQETQYF. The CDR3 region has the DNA TGCAGTGCTAGTGGTTCCGCTCAAGAGACCCAGTACTTC.

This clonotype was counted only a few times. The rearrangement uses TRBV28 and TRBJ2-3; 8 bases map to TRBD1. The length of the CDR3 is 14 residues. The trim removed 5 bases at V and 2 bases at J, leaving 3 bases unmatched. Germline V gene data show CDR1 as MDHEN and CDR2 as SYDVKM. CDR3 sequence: CASSPGQVTDTQYF. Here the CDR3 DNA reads TGTGCCAGCAGTCCGGGACAGGTCACAGATACGCAGTATTTT. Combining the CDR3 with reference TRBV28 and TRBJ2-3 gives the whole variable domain DVKVTQSSRYLVKRTGEKVFLECVQDMDHENMFWYRQDPGLGLRLIYFSYDVKMKEKGDIPEGYSVSREKKERFSLILESASTNQTSMYLCASSPGQVTDTQYFGPGTRLTVL.

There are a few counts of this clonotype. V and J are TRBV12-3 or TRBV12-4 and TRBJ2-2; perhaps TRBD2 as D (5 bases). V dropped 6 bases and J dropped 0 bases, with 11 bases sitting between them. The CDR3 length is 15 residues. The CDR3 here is CASSLGISNTGELFF. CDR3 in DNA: TGTGCCAGCAGCCTCGGGATATCGAACACCGGGGAGCTGTTTTTT.

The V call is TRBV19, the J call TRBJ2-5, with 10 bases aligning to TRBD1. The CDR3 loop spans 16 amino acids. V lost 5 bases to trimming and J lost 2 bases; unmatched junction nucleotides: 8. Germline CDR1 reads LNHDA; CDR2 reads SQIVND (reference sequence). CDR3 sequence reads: CASSPRTGGTQETQYF. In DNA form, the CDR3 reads TGTGCCAGTAGTCCCCGGACAGGGGGGACGCAAGAGACCCAGTACTTC.

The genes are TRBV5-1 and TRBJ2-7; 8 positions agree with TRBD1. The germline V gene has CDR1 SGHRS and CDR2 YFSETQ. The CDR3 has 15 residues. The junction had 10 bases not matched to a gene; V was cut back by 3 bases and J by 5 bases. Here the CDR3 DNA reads TGCGCCAGCAGCTGGAGACAGGGGAGCGGAGACGAGCAGTACTTC. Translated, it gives CASSWRQGSGDEQYF.

CDR3 sequence (DNA): TGCAGTGCTCCCCCTGGAGGGACGAACACTGAAGCTTTCTTT. Amino acids: CSAPPGGTNTEAFF. This chain links TRBV20-1 with TRBJ1-1; perhaps TRBD1 as D (5 bases). The CDR3 runs to 14 residues. Trimming removed 5 bases from V and 1 base from J, with 14 bases in between. Germline V gene sequence: CDR1 DFQATT, CDR2 SNEGSKA (reference sequence).

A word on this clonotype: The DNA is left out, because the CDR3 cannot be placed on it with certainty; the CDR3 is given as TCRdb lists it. CDR3 in amino acids: CVSSTSAVATDTQYF. The chain combines TRBV6-4 with TRBJ2-3. The CDR3 has 15 residues if both end residues are counted. Germline V gene sequence: CDR1 MRHNA, CDR2 SNTAGT.

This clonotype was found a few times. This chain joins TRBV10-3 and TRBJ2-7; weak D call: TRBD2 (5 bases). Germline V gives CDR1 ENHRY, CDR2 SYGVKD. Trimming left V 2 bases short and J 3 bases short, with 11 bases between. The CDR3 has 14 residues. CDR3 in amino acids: CAISEPRDNYEQYF. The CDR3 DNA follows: TGTGCCATCAGTGAGCCTCGGGATAACTACGAGCAGTACTTC.

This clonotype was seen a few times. CDR3 sequence reads: CASRNSRSSYNEQFF. CDR3 nucleotides: TGTGCCAGCAGAAATTCTAGGAGCTCCTACAATGAGCAGTTCTTC. The V call is TRBV28, the J call TRBJ2-1; D is uncertain. Trimming removed 6 bases from V and 0 bases from J, with 12 bases in between. Germline V gene sequence: CDR1 MDHEN, CDR2 SYDVKM. This CDR3 is 15 amino acids long.

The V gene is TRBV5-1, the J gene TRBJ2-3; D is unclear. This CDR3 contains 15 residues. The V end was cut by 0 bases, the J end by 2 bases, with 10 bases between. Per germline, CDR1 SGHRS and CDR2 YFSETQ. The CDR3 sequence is CASSLAWTYTDTQYF. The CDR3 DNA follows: TGCGCCAGCAGCTTGGCCTGGACGTACACAGATACGCAGTATTTT.

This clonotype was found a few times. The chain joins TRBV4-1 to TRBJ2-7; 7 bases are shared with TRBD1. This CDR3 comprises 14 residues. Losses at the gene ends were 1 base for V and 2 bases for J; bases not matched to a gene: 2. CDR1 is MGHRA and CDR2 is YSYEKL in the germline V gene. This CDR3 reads CASSQATGAYEQYF. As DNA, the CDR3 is TGCGCCAGCAGCCAAGCTACAGGGGCCTACGAGCAGTACTTC.

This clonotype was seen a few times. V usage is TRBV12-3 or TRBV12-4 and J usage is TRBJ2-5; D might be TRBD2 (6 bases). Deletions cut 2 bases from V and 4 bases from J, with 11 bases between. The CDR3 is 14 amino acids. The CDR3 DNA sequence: TGTGCCAGCAGTTTATTCGGGGGAGGAGAGACCCAGTACTTC. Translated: CASSLFGGGETQYF.

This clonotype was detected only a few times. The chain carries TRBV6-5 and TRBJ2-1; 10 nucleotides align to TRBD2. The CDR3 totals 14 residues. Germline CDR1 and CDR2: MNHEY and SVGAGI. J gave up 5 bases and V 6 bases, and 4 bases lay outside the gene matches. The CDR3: CASRLAGANNEQFF. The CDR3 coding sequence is TGTGCCAGCAGGCTAGCGGGAGCCAACAATGAGCAGTTCTTC.